This T cell receptor (beta chain) emerged from a study of monozygotic twins with inflammatory bowel disease. The study, taken as a whole, reports: It was in IBD patients that TCRbeta diversity (inverse Simpson) was lower than in healthy co-twins.

RNA in its total form was extracted from whole blood, and T cells were not sorted. Germline loops: CDR1 KGHDR, CDR2 SFDVKD. The CDR3 spans 13 residues. Every sample had its cDNA made across eight separate reactions. Template switching added UMIs carrying a 6-nucleotide sample barcode. TCRdb derives one entry per CDR3 protein from the 5' RACE reads, leaving out DNA. The sample features some 100,000 distinct CDR3 sequences, with 9.5% to 15% in its top ten. Remarks on this clonotype: Antigen: not known.

The rearrangement uses TRBV24-1 and TRBJ2-1. The source of this sequence is a human donor with ulcerative colitis or Crohn's disease, or a healthy co-twin of an affected twin (not recorded which). The sequenced sample consisted of blood. The CDR3: CATSASPYNEQFF.